The T cell receptor (beta chain) described here comes from a study of T cell responses to AZD1222 COVID-19 vaccine. For this clone: Its antigen remains unidentified.

The CDR3 is 19 residues long. Study observations and caveats: Researchers took repertoire samples only after the peak T cell response had come. Reports say nearly half of spike-specific TCRs go after unmutated variant regions.

Measured with immunoSEQ multiplex PCR; TCRdb has only the in-frame clones, and not every one. The sample lists 120,000 or so clones, approximately 85% seen once, with 9% to 9.5% in the top ten. This TCR was sampled from an adult in good health. V gene TRBV21-1 combines with J gene TRBJ2-1; the D call TRBD2 from the table was never checked on the DNA. TRBV21-1 is classified as a pseudogene. This sample comprised peripheral blood, obtained on day 0 of AZD1222 vaccination. CDR3 nucleotide sequence: TGTGCCAGCAGCAAAATGGGACTAGCGGGAGGAGGAGAGGACAATGAGCAGTTCTTC. Translated, it gives CASSKMGLAGGGEDNEQFF.